This T cell receptor beta chain was profiled in a study of long-term antiretroviral therapy in people with HIV. Per individual, the PBMC samples numbered at least one pre-ART and at least two post-ART. The samples comprised roughly 0.9-11 million cryopreserved PBMC ahead of DNA extraction. With 8 bases clipped from V and 4 bases from J, the junction kept 3 bases outside the gene matches. CDR1 is GTSNPN and CDR2 is SVGIG in the germline V gene (reference sequence). This CDR3 spans 11 amino acids. immunoSEQ v3.0 was run at survey level. TCRdb keeps only in-frame clones here, not all; method: immunoSEQ multiplex PCR. This table has roughly 42,000 clones, roughly 86% appearing once. In regard to this clone: Its specificity is unknown.

Overall study findings and caveats: The range of CDR3 lengths in HIV repertoires proved narrower than that found in controls. Diversity went up after ART and still fell short of transplant donor controls.

The receptor's source is a woman between 50 and 59 years old with HIV. The input for sequencing was unsorted PBMCs, taken 0.1 years before starting antiretroviral therapy. V and J are TRBV30 and TRBJ2-5; 8 bases agree with TRBD1. The chain's CDR3 is CAGTGGETQYF. The CDR3 bases are TGTGCCGGAACAGGGGGAGAGACCCAGTACTTC.